This TCR beta chain was profiled in a study of long-term antiretroviral therapy in people with HIV. The immunoSEQ assay was v3.0, run at survey level. Repertoires were generated with immunoSEQ multiplex PCR, while TCRdb's copy carries only in-frame clones and drops some. The sample records 42,000 or so clones, approximately 85% being singletons. This clone showed up just once. Sequencing used unsorted PBMCs, obtained 3.1 years after starting antiretroviral therapy. The receptor comes from a woman aged 45-60 years with HIV.

Here the CDR3 reads CASSPGQGYGELFF. The DNA for the CDR3 is TGTGCCAGCAGCCCGGGACAGGGGTACGGGGAGCTGTTTTTT. The chain uses TRBV7-3 and TRBJ2-2, with TRBD1 matching over 10 bases. The CDR3 totals 14 residues. The germline CDR1 and CDR2 sequences are SGHTA and FQGTGA. V was pared by 5 bases and J by 7 bases, with 4 bases of the junction left unmatched.